The present entry profiles one TCR beta chain with its context. The antigen it recognizes is unknown. No base-level quality is on record; no much larger clone is a single base apart. Library generation was performed with the immunoSEQ multiplex PCR assay. RNA was extracted from all samples and reverse transcribed into cDNA, which served as template for TCR sequencing. SuperScript III was used to make first-strand cDNA, primed with a 2:1 mix of oligo-dT and random hexamers. A synthetic immune receptor repertoire was used to assess amplification bias, and residual bias was removed computationally. The authors' pipeline ran thus. After raw reads were preprocessed to remove errors, the CDR3 was defined following IMGT conventions as running from the conserved cysteine to phenylalanine. Clonality was computed as 1 minus the Shannon entropy, with the entropy normalized by log2 of the number of productive unique TCRs. CD4 or CD8 identity of scalp clones was inferred by cross-referencing scalp TCRbeta sequences with sorted blood CD4 and CD8 repertoires. Entries here come from immuneACCESS through TCRdb and include only in-frame sequences with V and J called. Some clones fail to appear in such tables; in the studies checked, an unresolved V gene covers under half of the shortfall, and the cause of the remainder is unknown. V, J and clone size derive from that table, while D and trimming were established from the DNA sequence. The sample contains approximately 91,000 clones, 40% to 55% of them found a single time. Almost 0.8% of the sample is in the top ten clones.

The sample comes from a study of CD8+ T cells in alopecia areata (dated by TCRdb to the late 2010s). In terms of the full investigation: Treated patients were enrolled in an open-label pilot trial of oral tofacitinib at 5 to 10 mg twice daily for moderate-to-severe alopecia areata. TCRbeta CDR3 regions were amplified by immunoSEQ multiplex PCR using 35 Vbeta forward and 13 Jbeta reverse primers. Scalp clonality was compared across normal scalp (n=4), patchy alopecia areata scalp (n=8), and alopecia totalis/universalis scalp (n=8). In both human patients and the C3H/HeJ mouse model, the study applied high-throughput TCRbeta sequencing to look at T cell clonal expansion in alopecia areata. RNA was obtained with the PAXgene miRNA kit for fixed scalp, the miRNeasy kit for PBMCs, and the RNeasy kit for mouse skin. Tofacitinib was administered for 6 to 18 months, and 6 months of follow-up off drug were then conducted to assess delayed response and recurrence. Biopsies were taken from tofacitinib-treated patients at baseline and at 4 and 24 weeks of treatment, and a later scalp biopsy was taken in several of the tofacitinib-treated patients. In humans, TCRbeta sequencing was performed on scalp tissue and on sorted CD4+ and CD8+ peripheral blood T cells from healthy controls and from patients with patchy or totalis/universalis alopecia areata. The full study reports these points: Shared TCR sequences between patients were less evident than in mice, which may be partly attributable to HLA diversity in the patient population. Resident alphabeta T cells in normal human skin are also sequenced, complicating scalp TCR repertoire analysis, unlike mouse skin dominated by gammadelta T cells. Compared with normal scalp, lesional scalp, particularly in alopecia totalis/universalis, had higher clonality and more expanded CD8+ clones, which suggests antigenic drive.

For CDR1 and CDR2, the germline V gene lists SGHTA and FQGNSA. Here V drops 3 bases and J drops 4 bases, and the junction holds 4 bases not matched to any gene. Its CDR3 holds 15 amino acids, cysteine through phenylalanine. Here the CDR3 DNA is all that survives: 45 bases in frame from base 1. Lesional scalp punch biopsies and peripheral blood were collected from alopecia areata patients. PBMCs were isolated by density centrifugation and stained for CD3, CD4 and CD8, and CD4+ and CD8+ T cells were sorted on a FACSAria. This receptor was obtained from a human donor with alopecia areata. The sequence joins TRBV7-2 to TRBJ2-1, with TRBD2 matching 9 junction bases. The sequenced sample consisted of CD4+ T cells sorted from blood. CDR3 reads: CASSFTSGGYNEQFF. The sequenced DNA is TGTGCCAGCAGCTTCACGAGCGGGGGGTACAATGAGCAGTTCTTC. Reference TRBV7-2 and TRBJ2-1 proteins supply the regions before and after the CDR3; the full variable domain is: GAGVSQSPSNKVTEKGKDVELRCDPISGHTALYWYRQSLGQGLEFLIYFQGNSAPDKSGLPSDRFSAERTGGSVSTLTIQRTQQEDSAVYLCASSFTSGGYNEQFFGPGTRLTVL.